The 16 T cell receptor beta chains below all came from one sample that was sequenced in a study of T cell repertoires in cytomegalovirus infection. MiXCR was run by TCRdb on the reads, yielding one entry per CDR3 protein. This sample yields 300,000 to 400,000 distinct CDR3 sequences, of which 25% to 35% are seen a single time; around 18% belongs to the top ten. No antigen has been assigned to these receptors. The starting material was cultured PBMCs, obtained from culture after CMV antigen stimulation. The receptors were sampled from a human donor in good health (CMV status not recorded). Some clones in this sample may be carry-over from other donors' samples.

V and J are TRBV14 and TRBJ2-7; 10 bases map to TRBD1. Trimming took 3 bases from V and 2 from J; bases not matched to a gene: 1. Germline V CDR1 and CDR2: SGHDN, FVKESK. This CDR3 has 14 residues. CDR3 amino acids: CASSHGQGAYEQYF. Written as DNA, the CDR3 is TGTGCCAGCAGCCACGGACAGGGGGCCTACGAGCAGTACTTC.

This chain uses TRBV20-1 with TRBJ2-7; 8 bases are a match to TRBD2. The V and J ends lost 4 bases and 3 bases, in that order; junction bases with no gene match: 8. The germline CDR1 and CDR2 sequences are DFQATT and SNEGSKA (reference sequence). This CDR3 spans 14 amino acids. This CDR3 reads CSAIRPAGDYEQYF. The CDR3 DNA sequence: TGCAGTGCTATACGCCCAGCGGGGGACTACGAGCAGTACTTC.

The CDR3 spells CASSYGHRAGNTIYF. DNA of the CDR3: TGTGCCAGCAGTTACGGACACAGAGCTGGAAACACCATATATTTT. The rearrangement joins TRBV6-5 to TRBJ1-3; D might be TRBD1 (5 bases). The CDR3 is 15 residues long. V lost 2 bases to trimming and J lost 2 bases, with 10 bases between them. Germline-derived CDR1 and CDR2 are MNHEY and SVGAGI.

This clonotype was seen more than once but under ten times. CDR3 in DNA: TGCGCCAGCAGTGATTCCCGGACAGGGAGCGGCTACACCTTC. The encoded protein is CASSDSRTGSGYTF. This chain uses TRBV10-2 with TRBJ1-2, with 8 bases that match TRBD1. Trimming at V came to 3 bases and at J to 8 bases, leaving 8 bases not matched to a gene. Looked up from germline, CDR1 is WSHSY and CDR2 is SAAADI. The CDR3 totals 14 residues.

This chain connects TRBV6-6 to TRBJ2-5, with no clear D. Germline CDR1 MNHNY, CDR2 SVGAGI (reference sequence). This CDR3 contains 16 residues. V lost 0 bases and J lost 5, with 16 bases in between. The CDR3 nucleotides read TGTGCCAGCAGTTACTCTAATCAGCTCTCGGGCGAGACCCAGTACTTC. It specifies CASSYSNQLSGETQYF.

This clonotype showed up just a few times. This chain uses TRBV10-2 with TRBJ2-1; 7 nucleotides line up with TRBD2. V shed 7 bases and J 2 bases; nucleotides not matched to a gene: 11. The CDR3 is 16 amino acids. Germline loops: CDR1 WSHSY, CDR2 SAAADI. The CDR3 sequence: CASTWGASGTYNEQFF. For the CDR3, the DNA is TGCGCCAGCACCTGGGGCGCTAGCGGAACCTACAATGAGCAGTTCTTC.

The chain has TRBV7-9 and TRBJ2-1; TRBD2 agrees at 8 bases. With V trimmed by 6 bases and J by 2 bases, 18 bases remained unmatched. The length of the CDR3 is 19 residues. In germline, CDR1 is SEHNR, CDR2 FQNEAQ (reference sequence). The CDR3 loop reads CASSPPTRSAGGAYNEQFF. In DNA form, the CDR3 reads TGTGCCAGCAGTCCCCCGACCAGGAGTGCGGGAGGAGCCTACAATGAGCAGTTCTTC.

This clonotype was counted a few times. The rearrangement uses TRBV27 and TRBJ2-4; no definite D call. V was trimmed by 7 bases and J by 1 base, leaving 8 bases between them. The CDR3 has 13 residues. Germline V gene lookup returns CDR1 MNHEY and CDR2 SMNVEV (reference sequence). CDR3 in DNA: TGTGCCAGCACCGGACGGGCCAAAAACATTCAGTACTTC. Translating gives CASTGRAKNIQYF.

The genes are TRBV28 and TRBJ1-4; the D is unclear. The CDR3 runs to 17 residues. V lost 5 bases and J lost 7, with 23 bases in between. Germline lookup yields CDR1 MDHEN and CDR2 SYDVKM. This chain's CDR3 is CASSPSQRVEGSEKLFF. For the CDR3, the DNA is TGTGCCAGCAGTCCATCTCAAAGGGTCGAGGGAAGTGAAAAACTGTTTTTT.

This clonotype occurred a few times. The chain links TRBV14 to TRBJ2-3; either TRBD1 or TRBD2 may supply D (5 bases each). Looked up from germline, CDR1 is SGHDN and CDR2 is FVKESK. V dropped 0 bases and J dropped 1 base, with 11 bases sitting between them. The CDR3 runs to 16 residues. CDR3 DNA: TGTGCCAGCAGCCAAGATTGGACGGGGCGCACAGATACGCAGTATTTT. This sequence encodes CASSQDWTGRTDTQYF. Full variable domain (rest looked up from reference TRBV14 and TRBJ2-3): EAGVTQFPSHSVIEKGQTVTLRCDPISGHDNLYWYRRVMGKEIKFLLHFVKESKQDESGMPNNRFLAERTGGTYSTLKVQPAELEDSGVYFCASSQDWTGRTDTQYFGPGTRLTVL.

The genes are TRBV12-3 or TRBV12-4 and TRBJ2-3; 10 bases align to TRBD2. V trimming: 4 bases; J trimming: 3 bases; junction bases outside the gene matches: 4. The CDR3 totals 15 residues. The CDR3 here is CASSWSGGATDTQYF. The CDR3 region has the DNA TGTGCCAGCAGTTGGAGCGGGGGGGCAACAGATACGCAGTATTTT.

This clonotype was seen ten or more times. V gene TRBV10-3 combines with J gene TRBJ2-7; D is undetermined. Deletions cut 6 bases from V and 2 bases from J, with 11 bases between. From germline, CDR1 is ENHRY and CDR2 SYGVKD. This CDR3 is built from 13 residues. CDR3 protein: CAIRGSVAYEQYF. CDR3 DNA sequence: TGTGCCATCAGAGGATCAGTTGCCTACGAGCAGTACTTC.

The chain is built from TRBV6-2 or TRBV6-3 and TRBJ2-6; 7 positions match TRBD1. The V segment lost 11 bases and the J segment 0 bases; nucleotides outside the gene matches: 10. The CDR3 covers 16 residues. Germline values: CDR1 MNHEY, CDR2 SVGEGT. The CDR3 nucleotides are TGTGCCGTCCGGGACAGCTCCAACTCTGGGGCCAACGTCCTGACTTTC. It encodes CAVRDSSNSGANVLTF.

This chain connects TRBV7-9 to TRBJ1-1; D remains ambiguous. This CDR3 region has 14 residues. V was trimmed by 0 bases and J by 6 bases, leaving 11 bases between them. The germline V gene encodes CDR1 SEHNR and CDR2 FQNEAQ (reference sequence). The DNA for the CDR3 is TGTGCCAGCAGCTTAGCGCTCACCTTCCCTGAAGCTTTCTTT. Its translation is CASSLALTFPEAFF.

This rearrangement joins TRBV4-1 to TRBJ2-3; D is undetermined. The germline V gene has CDR1 MGHRA and CDR2 YSYEKL. Trimming left V 4 bases short and J 2 bases short, with 19 bases between. This CDR3 spans 17 amino acids. The CDR3 sequence: CASSPEAGVESTDTQYF. The CDR3 DNA follows: TGCGCCAGCAGCCCCGAAGCTGGCGTAGAATCCACAGATACGCAGTATTTT.

This clonotype occurred a few times. In DNA form, the CDR3 reads TGTGCCAGCAGCCAGGAACGAAGCACAGATACGCAGTATTTT. Protein product: CASSQERSTDTQYF. The J gene is TRBJ2-3, the V gene TRBV2; no clear D gene. The CDR3 contains 14 residues. Trimming shortened V by 6 bases and J by 0 bases, and 10 bases separated the two germline ends. CDR1 and CDR2 from the germline V gene are SNHLY and FYNNEI.